This T cell receptor beta chain was obtained from a study of PD-1 blockade in classical Hodgkin lymphoma. Findings and caveats of the study: Relapsed/refractory patients reportedly had the lowest baseline TCR diversity, below newly diagnosed patients, who were below healthy donors. Baseline diversity resembling that of newly diagnosed patients was seen in complete responders.

V lost 10 bases and J 4 bases, leaving 17 bases between the germline ends. This CDR3 comprises 14 residues. Germline V gives CDR1 MDHEN, CDR2 SYDVKM. Relapse after autologous stem cell transplantation occurred in every patient, and brentuximab vedotin exposure varied. The data were produced by immunoSEQ multiplex PCR, yet TCRdb's version contains in-frame clones alone and is incomplete. The sample has about 98,000 clones, 81% seen once. In the case of this clone: Its specificity is not known.

J is TRBJ1-5 and V is TRBV28; D is uncertain. This clonotype originated in a human donor with classical Hodgkin lymphoma. The sample here was peripheral blood mononuclear cells (PBMCs), taken before the second cycle of nivolumab. CDR3 region: CAIRGSGWNQPQHF. The CDR3 nucleotides read TGTGCCATCCGGGGTTCTGGATGGAATCAGCCCCAGCATTTT.